Each of the 15 T cell receptor beta chains below was sequenced from the same sample in a study of blood T cell repertoires in COVID-19. TCRdb keeps only in-frame clones here, not all; method: immunoSEQ multiplex PCR. The profile shows 450,000 to 600,000 clones, approximately 86% of them singletons. The sequenced sample was PBMCs or T cells enriched from blood (not recorded which). These receptors originate from a woman under 30 who had recovered from COVID-19.

The CDR3 loop reads CASGDRVGNTGELFF. Written as DNA, the CDR3 is TGTGCCAGCGGAGACAGGGTGGGGAACACCGGGGAGCTGTTTTTT. The gene calls are TRBV2 and TRBJ2-2, with TRBD1 identical over 7 bases. Germline values: CDR1 SNHLY, CDR2 FYNNEI. The CDR3 contains 15 residues. J gave up 1 base and V 8 bases, and 7 bases lay outside the gene matches.

The chain uses TRBV4-2 and TRBJ2-3, with 8 bases fitting TRBD2. Germline V gene data show CDR1 as LGHNA and CDR2 as YNFKEQ. J gave up 2 bases and V 4 bases, and 8 bases lay outside the gene matches. The CDR3 has 16 residues. The CDR3 bases are TGTGCCAGCAGCCTCGCGGGGGGAATAATCACAGATACGCAGTATTTT. As protein: CASSLAGGIITDTQYF.

The rearrangement links TRBV10-3 to TRBJ1-4; D ambiguous. Germline lookup yields CDR1 ENHRY and CDR2 SYGVKD. This CDR3 comprises 13 residues. The germline V and J ends were trimmed by 8 bases and 8 bases, with 15 bases remaining between them. The CDR3, as DNA: TGTGCCATCCGGGTCAACGAATACGAAAAACTGTTTTTT. Encoded protein: CAIRVNEYEKLFF.

The chain uses TRBV19 and TRBJ1-1; 10 nucleotides align to TRBD1. CDR3 length equals 17 residues. Trimming took 3 bases from V and 3 from J; bases not matched to a gene: 10. Germline V gives CDR1 LNHDA, CDR2 SQIVND (reference sequence). The CDR3 sequence is CASSMDPDRGRDTEAFF. The DNA of the CDR3 is TGTGCCAGTAGTATGGACCCGGACAGGGGGAGAGACACTGAAGCTTTCTTT.

V is TRBV5-1 and J is TRBJ1-1; TRBD1 matches at 8 bases. After removal of 4 bases from V and 5 bases from J, the junction contained 13 bases not matched to a gene. This CDR3 region has 16 residues. Germline V gene sequence: CDR1 SGHRS, CDR2 YFSETQ. CDR3 sequence reads: CASSAYLLTGGTEAFF. CDR3 nucleotides: TGCGCCAGCAGCGCATATCTTTTAACAGGGGGAACTGAAGCTTTCTTT.

This sequence joins TRBV4-1 and TRBJ1-4; D gene ambiguous. CDR1 and CDR2 from the germline V gene are MGHRA and YSYEKL. The CDR3 totals 16 residues. The V gene lost 4 bases and the J gene lost 7 bases, with 19 bases spanning the gap. CDR3: CASSRPPAGISEKLFF. The CDR3 DNA reads as TGCGCCAGCAGCCGCCCCCCCGCGGGGATAAGTGAAAAACTGTTTTTT.

This clone was observed a single time. Its ends do not fully match the called genes, so a read error is possible. This chain joins TRBV6-2 or TRBV6-3 and TRBJ1-5, with 7 bases fitting TRBD1. The germline gives CDR1 MNHEY, CDR2 SVGEGT. This CDR3 contains 16 residues. CDR3 in DNA: TGTGCCACCAGTCTACAGGGGACGAGGGAGAATCAGCCCCAGCATTTT. Its translation: CATSLQGTRENQPQHF.

In this sample, this clone turned up a few times. CDR3 sequence (DNA): TGTGCCAGCAGCCCAAGTGGACAGGGCTTACACGAGCAGTACTTC. Encoded protein: CASSPSGQGLHEQYF. The gene calls are TRBV3-1 (or the pseudogene TRBV3-2) and TRBJ2-7; TRBD1 agrees at 8 bases. V was pared by 4 bases and J by 5 bases, with 10 bases of the junction left unmatched. The germline gives CDR1 LGHDT, CDR2 YNNKEL (reference sequence). The CDR3 is made up of 15 amino acids.

The chain joins TRBV4-2 to TRBJ2-5, with 10 positions matching TRBD2. The J segment lost 7 bases and the V segment lost 4 bases, leaving 9 bases of the junction unmatched. CDR1 is LGHNA, CDR2 YNFKEQ, per germline. CDR3 size: 15 residues. The CDR3 here is CASSPDPGLAATQYF. The CDR3 nucleotides are TGTGCCAGCAGCCCCGACCCAGGACTAGCGGCGACCCAGTACTTC.

J is TRBJ1-4 and V is TRBV9; D uncertain. The V gene's germline CDR1 is SGDLS and CDR2 YYNGEE. The CDR3 spans 15 residues. V gave up 4 bases and J gave up 0 bases, with 10 bases separating them. CDR3 in DNA: TGTGCCAGCAGCTCGTTGGACTCAACTAATGAAAAACTGTTTTTT. Encoded protein: CASSSLDSTNEKLFF. Full variable domain (remainder filled in from reference TRBV9 and TRBJ1-4): DSGVTQTPKHLITATGQRVTLRCSPRSGDLSVYWYQQSLDQGLQFLIQYYNGEERAKGNILERFSAQQFPDLHSELNLSSLELGDSALYFCASSSLDSTNEKLFFGSGTQLSVL.

This clone was recorded once. V is TRBV28 and J is TRBJ1-5; D unclear. The CDR3 loop spans 14 amino acids. Germline CDR1 reads MDHEN; CDR2 reads SYDVKM. Trimming shortened V by 2 bases and J by 6 bases, and 11 bases separated the two germline ends. The CDR3: CASSLAGLSQPQHF. The CDR3 DNA follows: TGTGCCAGCAGTTTAGCGGGGTTAAGTCAGCCCCAGCATTTT. The full variable domain, in which reference TRBV28 and TRBJ1-5 provide the parts outside the CDR3, is DVKVTQSSRYLVKRTGEKVFLECVQDMDHENMFWYRQDPGLGLRLIYFSYDVKMKEKGDIPEGYSVSREKKERFSLILESASTNQTSMYLCASSLAGLSQPQHFGDGTRLSIL.

This chain joins TRBV7-8 and TRBJ1-6; D uncertain. The CDR3 covers 14 residues. Germline V gene data show CDR1 as SGHVS and CDR2 as FQNEAQ. Trimming shortened V by 5 bases and J by 9 bases, and 14 bases separated the two germline ends. DNA for the CDR3: TGTGCCAGCAGCAAATTACTCGGAGGTTCACCCCTCCACTTT. Protein sequence: CASSKLLGGSPLHF.

This clone occurred a few times. The chain has TRBV3-1 (or the pseudogene TRBV3-2) and TRBJ1-5; 8 bases are shared with TRBD1. Germline CDR1 LGHDT, CDR2 YNNKEL (reference sequence). Losses at the gene ends were 1 base for V and 7 bases for J; bases not matched to a gene: 3. This CDR3 spans 14 amino acids. The CDR3 region is CASSQAQGEQPQHF. In nucleotides, the CDR3 is TGTGCCAGCAGCCAAGCACAGGGGGAACAGCCCCAGCATTTT.

This clone was counted only a few times. J is TRBJ2-1 and V is TRBV19; 16 bases align to TRBD2. Germline CDR1 is LNHDA and CDR2 is SQIVND (reference sequence). CDR3 length: 19 amino acids. Trimming removed 5 bases from V and 6 bases from J; junction bases left unmatched: 13. The CDR3 loop reads CASSSILGTSGGVTNEQFF. The DNA for the CDR3 is TGTGCCAGTAGTTCCATTTTAGGGACTAGCGGGGGGGTAACCAATGAGCAGTTCTTC. Based on the CDR3 plus reference TRBV19 and TRBJ2-1, the full variable domain is DGGITQSPKYLFRKEGQNVTLSCEQNLNHDAMYWYRQDPGQGLRLIYYSQIVNDFQKGDIAEGYSVSREKKESFPLTVTSAQKNPTAFYLCASSSILGTSGGVTNEQFFGPGTRLTVL.

This clone was detected a few times. V and J are TRBV29-1 and TRBJ1-2; D gene ambiguous. The V end lost 4 bases, the J end lost 5 bases, and 11 bases lay between the germline ends. CDR1 SQVTM and CDR2 ANQGSEA come from the germline V gene. This CDR3 is 12 amino acids long. The CDR3 nucleotides read TGCAGCGTTGCCCAGGCCGAATATGGCTACACCTTC. This sequence encodes CSVAQAEYGYTF.